Listed here are 12 T cell receptor beta chains from one sample, sequenced in a study of OX40 agonist ivuxolimab in advanced cancers. Some clones are missing from TCRdb's copy, which holds only in-frame ones; the method was immunoSEQ multiplex PCR. The table lists 90,000 to 100,000 clones, 90% to 96% of them singletons. Sequencing was performed on CD4+ or CD8+ T cells sorted from blood, taken in a trial of the OX40 agonist ivuxolimab. The receptors here all came from an adult with an advanced solid tumor such as melanoma, head and neck, liver or kidney cancer.

The genes are TRBV6-5 and TRBJ2-2; 11 nucleotides line up with TRBD2. The V segment lost 1 base and the J segment 4 bases; nucleotides outside the gene matches: 2. The germline V gene encodes CDR1 MNHEY and CDR2 SVGAGI. This CDR3 has 16 amino acids. The CDR3 DNA reads TGTGCCAGCAGTTACTTTAGCGGGAGGGCCACCGGGGAGCTGTTTTTT. Amino acids: CASSYFSGRATGELFF.

This sequence joins TRBV7-3 and TRBJ2-3; 13 bases match TRBD2. J was trimmed by 1 base and V by 6 bases; bases with no gene match: 10. The germline CDR1 and CDR2 sequences are SGHTA and FQGTGA. The CDR3 is made up of 18 amino acids. The CDR3 DNA reads as TGTGCCAGCAGATCGACCGGGACTAGCGGGACCCGCACAGATACGCAGTATTTT. This gives the protein CASRSTGTSGTRTDTQYF.

This clone occurred once. The chain combines TRBV4-3 with TRBJ2-3, with D maybe TRBD2 (7 bases). The CDR3 is 17 residues long. Trimming shortened V by 4 bases and J by 1 base, and 18 bases separated the two germline ends. Looked up from germline, CDR1 is LGHNA and CDR2 is YSLEER. The CDR3 spells CASSLEGGKDRTDTQYF. In DNA form, the CDR3 reads TGCGCCAGCAGCCTTGAGGGGGGGAAGGATCGCACAGATACGCAGTATTTT.

This sequence joins TRBV7-9 and TRBJ2-1; TRBD2 matches at 7 bases. V trimming: 3 bases; J trimming: 7 bases; junction bases outside the gene matches: 3. The CDR3 is 13 residues long. Germline V gives CDR1 SEHNR, CDR2 FQNEAQ (reference sequence). The CDR3 DNA sequence: TGTGCCAGCAGCTTGAGTAGCGGGAATGAGCAGTTCTTC. This encodes CASSLSSGNEQFF.

The chain links TRBV28 to TRBJ2-3; 8 nucleotides agree with TRBD1. Germline trimming cut 3 bases from V and 3 bases from J; bases unmatched to any gene: 5. There are 15 residues in the CDR3. Germline V gene lookup returns CDR1 MDHEN and CDR2 SYDVKM. The CDR3 here is CASSFDRGWTDTQYF. In DNA form, the CDR3 reads TGTGCCAGCAGTTTCGACAGGGGTTGGACAGATACGCAGTATTTT.

The chain carries TRBV2 and TRBJ2-7; weak D call: TRBD2 (6 bases). The CDR3 is made up of 12 amino acids. Trimming took off 9 bases at V and 4 bases at J, with 13 bases between the two ends. Germline assignment: CDR1 SNHLY and CDR2 FYNNEI. CDR3 in amino acids: CASRDSIYEQYF. The CDR3 region has the DNA TGTGCCAGTAGGGACTCCATATACGAGCAGTACTTC.

The chain uses TRBV9 and TRBJ1-4; the D gene is possibly TRBD1 (5 bases). CDR1 is SGDLS and CDR2 is YYNGEE in the germline V gene. This CDR3 region has 14 residues. Trimming pared 0 bases from V and 5 bases from J, leaving 8 bases between. The CDR3 spells CASSVGGINEKLFF. In DNA, the CDR3 is TGTGCCAGCAGCGTAGGGGGGATCAATGAAAAACTGTTTTTT.

V gene TRBV19 combines with J gene TRBJ2-1, with D tentatively TRBD2 (6 bases). The CDR3 loop spans 11 amino acids. Germline V gene data show CDR1 as LNHDA and CDR2 as SQIVND (reference sequence). V was pared by 3 bases and J by 9 bases, with 6 bases between. DNA of the CDR3: TGTGCCAGTAGTATTAGCGGTGAGCAGTTCTTC. The encoded protein is CASSISGEQFF.

This rearrangement joins TRBV7-2 to TRBJ2-7; 8 bases match TRBD1. This CDR3 is 15 amino acids long. Trimming took 5 bases from V and 3 from J; bases not matched to a gene: 9. Germline lookup yields CDR1 SGHTA and CDR2 FQGNSA. The CDR3 is CASSDTIGQGYEQYF. The CDR3 DNA sequence: TGTGCCAGCAGCGATACGATCGGACAGGGCTACGAGCAGTACTTC.

The rearrangement links TRBV30 to TRBJ1-6; D gene ambiguous. V dropped 6 bases and J dropped 11 bases, with 11 bases sitting between them. CDR3 length: 11 amino acids. Per the germline V gene, CDR1 is GTSNPN and CDR2 is SVGIG (reference sequence). The CDR3 region has the DNA TGTGCCTGTGGGATACCGGCACCCCTCCACTTT. The encoded protein is CACGIPAPLHF. Full variable domain (rest looked up from reference TRBV30 and TRBJ1-6): SQTIHQWPATLVQPVGSPLSLECTVEGTSNPNLYWYRQAAGRGLQLLFYSVGIGQISSEVPQNLSASRPQDRQFILSSKKLLLSDSGFYLCACGIPAPLHFGNGTRLTVT.

V and J are TRBV7-9 and TRBJ1-1; D call uncertain. V was pared by 5 bases and J by 4 bases, with 5 bases between. CDR3 length equals 11 residues. CDR1 is SEHNR, CDR2 FQNEAQ, per germline (reference sequence). The CDR3 bases are TGTGCCAGCAGCCTGGGCACTGAAGCTTTCTTT. Translation: CASSLGTEAFF.

J is TRBJ2-3 and V is TRBV11-2; D is possibly TRBD2 (6 bases). V lost 5 bases to trimming and J lost 6 bases, with 12 bases between them. The CDR3 has 13 residues. Germline V lookup: CDR1 SGHAT, CDR2 FQNNGV. The CDR3 sequence is CASSTRLVDTQYF. CDR3 sequence (DNA): TGTGCCAGCAGCACCCGACTAGTCGATACGCAGTATTTT. The whole variable domain, remainder taken from reference TRBV11-2 and TRBJ2-3, is EAGVAQSPRYKIIEKRQSVAFWCNPISGHATLYWYQQILGQGPKLLIQFQNNGVVDDSQLPKDRFSAERLKGVDSTLKIQPAKLEDSAVYLCASSTRLVDTQYFGPGTRLTVL.